This T cell receptor beta chain was sequenced during a study of human T cells and chemical hapten exposure. TCRdb passed the RACE reads through MiXCR, listing each CDR3 protein once. The repertoire holds 65,000 to 80,000 distinct CDR3 sequences, with about 9.4% as singletons. This clonotype was counted many times. Time point reported: patch test 1, 2 weeks after DPC sensitization. Treatment: therapeutic diphenylcyclopropenone sensitization with weekly scalp DPC. Blood was collected ahead of every patch test applied. Total RNA was isolated from unfractionated whole blood. This clonotype originated in a woman aged 45-65 years with alopecia areata. Some clones in this sample may be carry-over from other donors' samples. This specimen was whole blood, taken in connection with sensitization to the hapten diphenylcyclopropenone (DPC).

CDR3 DNA sequence: TGCGCCAGCAGCTCCGGACTAGCGGGAGGGGGCGATACGCAGTATTTT. The encoded protein is CASSSGLAGGGDTQYF. The V and J genes are TRBV5-1 and TRBJ2-3, with 15 bases fitting TRBD2. CDR1 and CDR2 (germline): SGHRS, YFSETQ. V shed 3 bases and J 6 bases; nucleotides not matched to a gene: 5. The CDR3 is 16 amino acids.